The 12 T cell receptor beta chains below were found in one sample sequenced in a study of T cell responses to AZD1222 COVID-19 vaccine. Measured with immunoSEQ multiplex PCR; TCRdb has only the in-frame clones, and not every one. The sample includes around 140,000 clones, under 90% of them seen just once. This material consisted of peripheral blood, taken on day 0 of AZD1222 vaccination. The receptors were sampled from an adult in good health.

This clone was counted a few times. The gene calls are TRBV4-3 and TRBJ1-6; D is unresolved. This CDR3 comprises 16 residues. Trimming cost V 0 bases and J 6 bases, with 12 bases left between them. Germline-derived CDR1 and CDR2 are LGHNA and YSLEER. In nucleotides, the CDR3 is TGCGCCAGCAGCCAAGATCAGCAGGTCGGTAATTCACCCCTCCACTTT. Residues: CASSQDQQVGNSPLHF.

The V gene is TRBV2, the J gene TRBJ1-6, with TRBD1 as a possible D gene (6 bases). Germline loops: CDR1 SNHLY, CDR2 FYNNEI. This CDR3 region has 15 residues. Deletions cut 6 bases from V and 9 bases from J, with 18 bases between. The CDR3 bases are TGTGCCAGCAGCGGAAGCACAGGGAGGAGTTCACCCCTCCACTTT. Its protein product is CASSGSTGRSSPLHF.

The CDR3 loop is CASSRLGTAGNTIYF. CDR3 DNA: TGCGCCAGCAGTCGATTAGGGACAGCTGGAAACACCATATATTTT. V usage is TRBV4-1 and J usage is TRBJ1-3; 7 nucleotides line up with TRBD1. This CDR3 contains 15 residues. Germline assignment: CDR1 MGHRA and CDR2 YSYEKL. The J segment lost 2 bases and the V segment lost 6 bases, leaving 7 bases of the junction unmatched.

This chain links TRBV24-1 with TRBJ2-2, with 7 bases identical to TRBD1. CDR1 and CDR2 (germline): KGHDR, SFDVKD. V lost 4 bases and J lost 6; bases outside the gene matches: 10. This CDR3 has 16 amino acids. This CDR3 is CATSEQGSGRSGELFF. The DNA for the CDR3 is TGTGCCACCAGTGAACAGGGGTCTGGCCGGTCCGGGGAGCTGTTTTTT.

The chain combines TRBV15 with TRBJ1-2, with TRBD1 matching 7 bases. This CDR3 has 16 residues. The germline V gene encodes CDR1 LNHNV and CDR2 YYDKDF (reference sequence). Unmatched junction bases numbered 9, after V lost 0 bases and J lost 5 bases. The CDR3, as DNA: TGTGCCACCAGCAGAGATTATATGGACAGGCCATATGGCTACACCTTC. As protein: CATSRDYMDRPYGYTF.

This rearrangement joins TRBV9 to TRBJ1-1; D unclear. Germline V gives CDR1 SGDLS, CDR2 YYNGEE. V dropped 4 bases and J dropped 5 bases, with 9 bases sitting between them. This CDR3 region has 12 residues. CDR3: CASSPMGTEAFF. The CDR3 DNA is TGTGCCAGCAGCCCTATGGGGACTGAAGCTTTCTTT. The full variable domain, in which reference TRBV9 and TRBJ1-1 provide the parts outside the CDR3, is DSGVTQTPKHLITATGQRVTLRCSPRSGDLSVYWYQQSLDQGLQFLIQYYNGEERAKGNILERFSAQQFPDLHSELNLSSLELGDSALYFCASSPMGTEAFFGQGTRLTVV.

J is TRBJ1-4 and V is TRBV7-2; 7 bases agree with TRBD1. V gave up 5 bases and J gave up 8 bases; unmatched junction bases: 8. Germline V CDR1 and CDR2: SGHTA, FQGNSA. The CDR3 is 14 amino acids. In DNA, the CDR3 is TGTGCCAGCAGCACCAGGACAGGCATCGAAAAACTGTTTTTT. Translated, it gives CASSTRTGIEKLFF.

This chain uses TRBV16 with TRBJ2-1, with D unresolved. This CDR3 comprises 13 residues. The V end lost 1 base, the J end lost 9 bases, and 10 bases lay between the germline ends. The V gene's germline CDR1 is KGHSY and CDR2 FQNENV. The CDR3 spells CASSQYSRTEQFF. CDR3 DNA sequence: TGTGCCAGCAGCCAATACTCTCGCACTGAGCAGTTCTTC.

V and J are TRBV2 and TRBJ1-2, with a tentative D call TRBD1 (5 bases). V shed 2 bases and J shed 2 bases, with 12 bases lying between them. Germline V gene sequence: CDR1 SNHLY, CDR2 FYNNEI. This CDR3 contains 15 residues. CDR3 coding DNA: TGTGCCAGCAGTGAATTTACGGGGCGCAACTATGGCTACACCTTC. The encoded protein is CASSEFTGRNYGYTF.

V gene TRBV5-6 combines with J gene TRBJ1-2; the match to TRBD1 covers 11 bases. The germline V gene encodes CDR1 SGHDT and CDR2 YYEEEE. Trimming took 5 bases from V and 5 from J; bases not matched to a gene: 8. The CDR3 is 15 residues long. CDR3 residues: CASRLGQGAHYGYTF. CDR3 DNA sequence: TGTGCCAGCAGGCTAGGACAGGGGGCGCATTATGGCTACACCTTC.

The chain uses TRBV7-6 and TRBJ1-6; D perhaps matches TRBD1 (6 bases). CDR3 length: 13 residues. CDR1 and CDR2 (germline): SGHVS, FNYEAQ. V lost 4 bases and J 7 bases, leaving 8 bases between the germline ends. The CDR3 reads CASSSDRNSPLHF. Written as DNA, the CDR3 is TGTGCCAGCAGCTCTGACAGGAATTCACCCCTCCACTTT.

CDR3 in amino acids: CASSQDLAGGNYGYTF. In DNA form, the CDR3 reads TGCGCCAGCAGCCAAGATCTTGCGGGAGGTAACTATGGCTACACCTTC. The chain recombines TRBV4-1 with TRBJ1-2; no firm D call. In germline, CDR1 is MGHRA, CDR2 YSYEKL. V shed 0 bases and J shed 1 base, with 12 bases lying between them. The CDR3 totals 16 residues.